The T cell receptor beta chain described here comes from a study of identical twins. Findings and caveats of the study: With monozygotic twins, out-of-frame TCR alpha sharing exceeded what models estimated. Conclusions leaned on cross-sectional statistical analysis and did not track the same donors over time.

The length of the CDR3 is 17 residues. The V gene's germline CDR1 is SGHVS and CDR2 FQNEAQ. This clonotype came up a few times. The antigen is unknown. An end of the junction does not agree with germline; a read error may underlie this. Template switching supplied a universal primer site; unique molecular identifiers were carried on the cDNA. TCRdb itself ran the 5' RACE reads through MiXCR, one entry per CDR3 protein. The sample lists 700,000 or so distinct CDR3 sequences; approximately 9% were seen once. These same records also appear under a second study, on yellow fever vaccine responses in identical twins.

This clonotype was sampled from a woman younger than 35 in good health. The J gene is TRBJ2-1, the V gene TRBV7-8; 8 bases line up with TRBD2. The sequenced sample was PBMCs. This CDR3 reads CASSLAPGLASDNEQFF. The CDR3 coding sequence is TGTGCCAGCAGCTTAGCGCCAGGACTAGCCTCCGACAATGAGCAGTTCTTC.